This T cell receptor beta chain comes out of a study of liver allograft versus peripheral blood T cells. Study in general: T cell receptor repertoires in transplanted livers were compared with those in recipients' peripheral blood. Whole-study results and caveats: Repertoires of T cell receptors in liver allografts reportedly differed from peripheral blood repertoires.

TCRdb re-analysed the reads in MiXCR, keeping a single row per CDR3 protein. The table lists over 3,500 distinct CDR3 sequences, about 16% of them singletons. In its sample, this clonotype is medium-sized. Its specificity is unknown. Per germline, CDR1 MNHEY and CDR2 SVGEGT. This CDR3 comprises 12 residues. V was trimmed by 5 bases and J by 5 bases, leaving 4 bases between them. The sequence came from a human patient who had a liver transplant. T cells may partly derive from the graft donor. V and J are TRBV6-2 or TRBV6-3 and TRBJ2-6, with D hard to call. CDR3 residues: CASSPRANVLTF. The CDR3 DNA is TGTGCCAGCAGTCCCCGGGCCAACGTCCTGACTTTC.